This paragraph reports one T cell receptor beta chain. Its antigen is unidentified. Germline V lookup: CDR1 SGHNT, CDR2 YYREEE (reference sequence). The CDR3 has 15 amino acids. Trimming shortened V by 4 bases and J by 4 bases, and 17 bases separated the two germline ends. The data were obtained in a study of cytomegalovirus exposure and HLA in healthy donors. Notes on the study in general: CMV serostatus was the sole immune exposure information available. A later analysis found most CMV-associated TCR beta chains apparently HLA-restricted.

A multiplex PCR was run with 60 Vbeta primers and 13 Jbeta primers. Sequencing was performed with immunoSEQ multiplex PCR; in TCRdb, only in-frame clones are kept and a portion is missing. The profile shows some 140,000 clones, 85% to 90% of them singletons. This TCR was recovered from a woman in her 30s in good health and CMV-seropositive. The chain is built from TRBV5-4 and TRBJ2-5; TRBD2 is a possible D gene (5 bases). Sequencing used PBMCs. The CDR3 spells CASSPAEGGRETQYF. CDR3 nucleotide sequence: TGTGCCAGCAGCCCGGCTGAGGGTGGGAGAGAGACCCAGTACTTC.